This is a list of T cell receptor beta chains from one sample in a study of identifying expanded T cells in peripheral blood. The assay was immunoSEQ multiplex PCR, and TCRdb's table has in-frame clones only and misses some. The profile shows over 75,000 clones, about nine tenths of them singletons. The sequencing input was blood. The receptor source for this set is a person between 18 and 69 years old in good health. Both conserved end residues are part of each CDR3. The D gene is left open where the match is weak. Some rows mark clone size as missing; the rest say once, few, many or name a class of expanded clone.

D	V	size	J	CDR3	DNA
TRBD2	TRBV11-2	-	TRBJ2-7	CASSLDMGLAARGPYEQYF	TGTGCCAGCAGCTTAGATATGGGACTAGCGGCCCGAGGTCCCTACGAGCAGTACTTC
TRBD1	TRBV28	-	TRBJ1-5	CASSLQGAPSNQPQHF	TGTGCCAGCAGTTTACAGGGGGCCCCGAGCAATCAGCCCCAGCATTTT
TRBD1	TRBV2	-	TRBJ2-3	CASVRDRGTDTQYF	TGTGCCAGCGTACGAGACAGGGGCACAGATACGCAGTATTTT
TRBD1	TRBV4-1	-	TRBJ2-7	CASSQPPTGIYEQYF	TGCGCCAGCAGCCAACCGCCGACAGGGATCTACGAGCAGTACTTC
-	TRBV6-1	-	TRBJ2-6	CASSEDEGRGANVLTF	TGTGCCAGCAGTGAAGATGAGGGTCGAGGGGCCAACGTCCTGACTTTC
-	TRBV2	-	TRBJ2-1	CASSELAGYNEQFF	TGTGCCAGCAGTGAACTCGCAGGTTACAATGAGCAGTTCTTC
TRBD1	TRBV5-1	-	TRBJ2-7	CASSVERTGGIIGSYEQYF	TGCGCCAGCAGCGTGGAGCGGACAGGTGGAATTATAGGGTCCTACGAGCAGTACTTC
-	TRBV6-1	-	TRBJ1-1	CASTRGPGSTEAFF	TGTGCCAGCACCCGGGGGCCAGGGAGCACTGAAGCTTTCTTT
-	TRBV18	-	TRBJ2-7	CASSPPRDSRTEQYF	TGTGCCAGCTCACCACCCCGGGACTCGAGGACCGAGCAGTACTTC
-	TRBV9	-	TRBJ2-3	CASSVVSGGDTQYF	TGTGCCAGCAGCGTAGTAAGCGGAGGAGATACGCAGTATTTT
-	TRBV19	-	TRBJ1-2	CASSMDSGKGYTF	TGTGCCAGTAGTATGGATTCAGGCAAAGGCTACACCTTC
TRBD1	TRBV11-2	few	TRBJ2-7	CASSLRTGSYEQYF	TGTGCCAGCAGCCTAAGGACAGGGTCCTACGAGCAGTACTTC
TRBD2	TRBV9	-	TRBJ2-1	CASSVLAGDPGEQFF	TGTGCCAGCAGCGTTTTAGCGGGTGACCCTGGTGAGCAGTTCTTC
TRBD1	TRBV19	-	TRBJ1-1	CASSIDGRGHTEAFF	TGTGCCAGTAGTATAGATGGCAGGGGGCACACTGAAGCTTTCTTT
-	TRBV5-1	-	TRBJ2-1	CASSWAGTDMMDEQFF	TGCGCCAGCAGCTGGGCCGGGACGGACATGATGGATGAGCAGTTCTTC
-	TRBV7-2	-	TRBJ1-2	CASSLDYGYTF	TGTGCCAGCAGCTTAGACTATGGCTACACCTTC
-	TRBV4-3	-	TRBJ1-1	CASSQLPASNTEAFF	TGCGCCAGCAGCCAACTCCCAGCCTCCAACACTGAAGCTTTCTTT
TRBD1	TRBV6-1	few	TRBJ1-4	CASSEGGQGSEKLFF	TGTGCCAGCAGTGAAGGGGGACAGGGGAGTGAAAAACTGTTTTTT
-	TRBV7-2	-	TRBJ2-7	CASSVSGALYSYEQYF	TGTGCCAGCAGCGTTTCAGGGGCCTTGTACTCCTACGAGCAGTACTTC
-	TRBV5-6	-	TRBJ1-5	CASSLWLSGQPQHF	TGTGCCAGCAGCTTGTGGCTTTCGGGTCAGCCCCAGCATTTT
-	TRBV15	once	TRBJ1-2	CAILIGSYGYTF	TGTGCCATCCTAATAGGGAGCTATGGCTACACCTTC
TRBD1	TRBV2	-	TRBJ2-7	CASSDGTELHEQYF	TGTGCCAGCAGTGACGGGACAGAGCTACACGAGCAGTACTTC
TRBD1	TRBV6-1	-	TRBJ2-7	CASSAGQVSYEQYF	TGTGCCAGCTCTGCCGGACAGGTTTCGTACGAGCAGTACTTC
-	TRBV5-5	-	TRBJ2-7	CASSSNYEQYF	TGTGCCAGCAGCTCCAATTACGAGCAGTACTTC
-	TRBV30	once	TRBJ1-5	CAWSSGSSNQPQHF	TGTGCCTGGAGTTCAGGGTCTAGCAATCAGCCCCAGCATTTT
-	TRBV4-3	-	TRBJ2-7	CASSQEGRNYEQYF	TGCGCCAGCAGCCAAGAAGGGAGGAACTACGAGCAGTACTTC
-	TRBV2	many	TRBJ1-2	CASSAANYGYTF	TGTGCCAGCAGTGCAGCTAACTATGGCTACACCTTC
-	TRBV5-4	-	TRBJ2-4	CASSLKLAGNIQYF	TGTGCCAGCAGCTTGAAACTAGCTGGGAACATTCAGTACTTC
TRBD2	TRBV27	-	TRBJ2-7	CASSPSGRVYEQYF	TGTGCCAGCAGCCCTAGCGGGAGAGTCTACGAGCAGTACTTC